Included here is one T cell receptor (beta chain) sequence, with context. Its cognate antigen is unknown. This sample stems from a study of cytomegalovirus exposure and HLA in healthy donors. V was pared by 2 bases and J by 2 bases, with 1 base of the junction left unmatched. Germline lookup yields CDR1 SGHAT and CDR2 FQDESV (reference sequence). This CDR3 has 15 residues. The PCR was carried out with 60 Vbeta primers and 13 Jbeta primers. The assay was immunoSEQ multiplex PCR, and TCRdb's table has in-frame clones only and misses some. The sample has approximately 180,000 clones; approximately 82% are singletons. Study-level findings and limits: V- and J-gene trimming of TCR beta was linked (in a later analysis) to a missense DCLRE1C variant. Productive status was seen about 87% or about 30% of the time for most TCR beta V segments in an earlier analysis. TCR beta sequences reportedly predicted most subjects' HLA-A and HLA-B alleles accurately. In the analysis, some V segments, TRBV6-2 and TRBV6-3 included, were excluded as indistinguishable.

The source material was PBMCs. The chain joins TRBV11-1 to TRBJ2-7, with 12 positions matching TRBD2. This TCR was sampled from a woman aged 25 to 39 in good health and CMV-seronegative. The CDR3 DNA reads as TGTGCCAGCAGCTTAAGGACTAGCGGGACCTACGAGCAGTACTTC. The encoded protein is CASSLRTSGTYEQYF.